This TCR beta chain comes out of a study of human T cells and chemical hapten exposure. The V gene's germline CDR1 is DFQATT and CDR2 SNEGSKA (reference sequence). CDR3 length: 15 amino acids. J lost 5 bases, V lost 6 bases, and 10 bases had no gene match. The time point is: pre-sensitization, week 0. Treatment described: therapeutic diphenylcyclopropenone sensitization with weekly scalp DPC. TCRdb analysed the RACE reads with MiXCR anew, one entry per CDR3 protein. Among 180,000 or so distinct CDR3 sequences listed, approximately 31% were seen once. This clonotype appeared a few times. V is TRBV20-1 and J is TRBJ2-1; 10 nucleotides agree with TRBD2. This material consisted of whole blood, taken in connection with sensitization to the hapten diphenylcyclopropenone (DPC). The clonotype was recovered from a woman under 40 with alopecia areata. Some clones in this sample may be carry-over from other donors' samples. Here the CDR3 DNA reads TGCAGTGCCGCTTTAGCGGGGGGCCGAGACAATGAGCAGTTCTTC. Translated: CSAALAGGRDNEQFF.